This T cell receptor (beta chain) was profiled in a study of Tregs in tolerant kidney transplant recipients. FACS sorting followed an approximately six-day coculture of CFSE-labeled recipient PBMCs with irradiated graft donor PBMCs. V shed 3 bases, J shed 7 bases, and the junction held 9 bases outside the gene matches. The CDR3 contains 17 residues. The germline V gene encodes CDR1 MGHRA and CDR2 YSYEKL. TCRdb keeps only in-frame clones here, not all; method: immunoSEQ multiplex PCR. The data hold approximately 9,100 clones, with roughly 34% observed a single time. On this clone: The target antigen is unknown.

Overall study findings and caveats: Validation in larger populations is needed because few patients were studied. Some patients' samples used different primers over time, so nucleotide sequences weren't comparable. The most relevant donor-specific Treg TCRbeta repertoire apparently came from expansion with activated donor B cells. This study did not directly address biological reproducibility.

The J gene is TRBJ1-6, the V gene TRBV4-1; TRBD1 matches at 10 bases. Sequences were derived from CD8+ T cells from blood cultured with allogeneic cells, sampled before the transplant. This TCR came from a human patient who received a combined kidney and bone marrow transplant. The DNA of the CDR3 is TGCGCCAGCAGCCACGTCACCGGGACAGGGGTCAATTCACCCCTCCACTTT. Translated: CASSHVTGTGVNSPLHF.